One sample yielded the 21 T cell receptor beta chains listed below, sequenced in a study of blood T cell repertoires in COVID-19. TCRdb's table, derived via immunoSEQ multiplex PCR, lists solely in-frame clones and lacks some. The sample has approximately 210,000 clones; 81% are singletons. Sequencing was done on a sample of PBMCs or T cells enriched from blood (not recorded which). These receptors were taken from a woman aged 50 to 65 with acute COVID-19.

CDR3 sequence (DNA): TGCGCCAGCAGCTCGACCGGGACAGGGGGCTCGAACACCGGGGAGCTGTTTTTT. This codes for CASSSTGTGGSNTGELFF. The chain uses TRBV5-1 and TRBJ2-2, with 12 bases aligning to TRBD1. Trimming cost V 3 bases and J 0 bases; bases outside gene matches: 6. This CDR3 region has 18 residues. Per germline, CDR1 SGHRS and CDR2 YFSETQ.

The V gene is TRBV19, the J gene TRBJ2-7; D may be TRBD1 (5 bases). Germline values: CDR1 LNHDA, CDR2 SQIVND (reference sequence). Trimming pared 3 bases from V and 2 bases from J, leaving 8 bases between. The CDR3 sequence is 13 residues long. The CDR3 sequence: CASSMDTTYEQYF. The CDR3 bases are TGTGCCAGTAGTATGGACACAACCTACGAGCAGTACTTC.

The chain couples TRBV7-9 to TRBJ2-2; tentative D call: TRBD2 (5 bases). Trimming left V 2 bases short and J 3 bases short, with 13 bases between. CDR1 SEHNR and CDR2 FQNEAQ come from the germline V gene (reference sequence). This CDR3 comprises 16 residues. The CDR3 loop reads CASSLRTQADTGELFF. The CDR3 region has the DNA TGTGCCAGCAGCTTAAGAACGCAAGCGGACACCGGGGAGCTGTTTTTT. Full variable domain (rest looked up from reference TRBV7-9 and TRBJ2-2): DTGVSQNPRHKITKRGQNVTFRCDPISEHNRLYWYRQTLGQGPEFLTYFQNEAQLEKSRLLSDRFSAERPKGSFSTLEIQRTEQGDSAMYLCASSLRTQADTGELFFGEGSRLTVL.

This clone has just one count. The chain recombines TRBV6-5 with TRBJ2-1; 7 bases agree with TRBD2. This CDR3 contains 15 residues. With 8 bases clipped from V and 0 bases from J, the junction kept 7 bases outside the gene matches. Germline V gene lookup returns CDR1 MNHEY and CDR2 SVGAGI. CDR3 in DNA: TGTGCCAGCCTAAGCGGGACTGGCTCCTACAATGAGCAGTTCTTC. Protein product: CASLSGTGSYNEQFF.

The V gene is TRBV6-5, the J gene TRBJ2-5; TRBD2 is a possible D gene (6 bases). V lost 6 bases to trimming and J lost 5 bases, with 16 bases between them. The CDR3 covers 14 residues. Germline CDR1 reads MNHEY; CDR2 reads SVGAGI. The DNA of the CDR3 is TGTGCCAGCAGGACCACCCGGGGGAGGGAGACCCAGTACTTC. Translated: CASRTTRGRETQYF.

This clone appeared a few times. An end of the junction differs from the germline gene, which may be a read error. The gene calls are TRBV7-2 and TRBJ2-5, with a weak D call TRBD1 (6 bases). This CDR3 spans 13 amino acids. Germline assignment: CDR1 SGHTA and CDR2 FQGNSA. As DNA, the CDR3 is TGTGCCAGCGGCTTCAGGGGATTAGAGACCCAGTACTTC. It is translated as CASGFRGLETQYF.

The V gene is TRBV7-8, the J gene TRBJ1-4; 7 bases line up with TRBD1. The CDR3 is made up of 15 amino acids. Looked up from germline, CDR1 is SGHVS and CDR2 is FQNEAQ. V lost 1 base and J lost 5; bases outside the gene matches: 4. The CDR3 DNA is TGTGCCAGCAGCTTAGAAAACAGGGGAAATGAAAAACTGTTTTTT. It is translated as CASSLENRGNEKLFF. Drawing the rest from reference TRBV7-8 and TRBJ1-4, the complete variable domain is GAGVSQSPRYKVAKRGQDVALRCDPISGHVSLFWYQQALGQGPEFLTYFQNEAQLDKSGLPSDRFFAERPEGSVSTLKIQRTQQEDSAVYLCASSLENRGNEKLFFGSGTQLSVL.

This clone was counted a single time. The chain couples TRBV11-1 to TRBJ2-3; 8 bases align to TRBD2. The V segment lost 4 bases and the J segment 0 bases; nucleotides outside the gene matches: 6. CDR3 length equals 16 residues. CDR1 is SGHAT, CDR2 FQDESV, per germline (reference sequence). DNA for the CDR3: TGTGCCAGCAGCTCGACTAGCGATCCCAGCACAGATACGCAGTATTTT. This translates into CASSSTSDPSTDTQYF.

V is TRBV29-1 and J is TRBJ2-7; 9 bases match TRBD2. From germline, CDR1 is SQVTM and CDR2 ANQGSEA. Trimming cost V 7 bases and J 2 bases; bases outside gene matches: 9. This CDR3 is 14 amino acids long. CDR3: CSATGTSYAYEQYF. The CDR3 region has the DNA TGCAGCGCCACCGGGACTAGCTACGCCTACGAGCAGTACTTC.

This clone was observed a single time. The gene calls are TRBV5-1 and TRBJ2-7; 8 bases align to TRBD2. The CDR3 contains 16 residues. V dropped 1 base and J dropped 6; count of bases not matched to a gene: 12. Per germline, CDR1 SGHRS and CDR2 YFSETQ. As DNA, the CDR3 is TGCGCCAGCAGCTTGCTTACCGGGGGGGCTAACTCCGAGCAGTACTTC. It yields the protein CASSLLTGGANSEQYF. The whole variable domain, remainder taken from reference TRBV5-1 and TRBJ2-7, is KAGVTQTPRYLIKTRGQQVTLSCSPISGHRSVSWYQQTPGQGLQFLFEYFSETQRNKGNFPGRFSGRQFSNSRSEMNVSTLELGDSALYLCASSLLTGGANSEQYFGPGTRLTVT.

This clone occurred once. The V gene is TRBV7-9, the J gene TRBJ2-1; the D gene is possibly TRBD1 (5 bases). The length of the CDR3 is 13 residues. The germline gives CDR1 SEHNR, CDR2 FQNEAQ (reference sequence). Deletions cut 2 bases from V and 9 bases from J, with 11 bases between. CDR3 sequence (DNA): TGTGCCAGCAGCTTAACAACAGGAGTTGAGCAGTTCTTC. Amino acid sequence: CASSLTTGVEQFF.

Of note for this clone: This sample includes further DNA sequences coding for the same CDR3. This chain uses TRBV19 with TRBJ1-5; 7 nucleotides match TRBD1. CDR1 and CDR2 (germline): LNHDA, SQIVND (reference sequence). The J segment lost 4 bases and the V segment lost 6 bases, leaving 3 bases of the junction unmatched. There are 13 residues in the CDR3. CDR3 nucleotide sequence: TGTGCCAGTAGGCCACAGGGGAATCAGCCCCAGCATTTT. It codes for CASRPQGNQPQHF.

This clone was detected a few times. The chain employs TRBV28 and TRBJ2-3, with 10 bases that match TRBD2. Germline V gene lookup returns CDR1 MDHEN and CDR2 SYDVKM. CDR3 length equals 15 residues. V trimming: 8 bases; J trimming: 1 base; junction bases outside the gene matches: 6. The CDR3 loop reads CASRLAGYRTDTQYF. The CDR3 DNA is TGTGCCAGCCGACTAGCGGGCTATCGCACAGATACGCAGTATTTT.

V and J are TRBV20-1 and TRBJ2-1, with unresolved D. This CDR3 has 11 amino acids. Germline CDR1 is DFQATT and CDR2 is SNEGSKA (reference sequence). Trimming removed 3 bases from V and 4 bases from J, with 4 bases in between. The CDR3, as DNA: TGCAGTGCTAGGTTATACAATGAGCAGTTCTTC. Translated: CSARLYNEQFF.

The CDR3 spells CASSPPGTGGSPLHF. CDR3 nucleotides: TGTGCCAGCAGCCCGCCCGGGACAGGGGGTTCACCCCTCCACTTT. V is TRBV7-8 and J is TRBJ1-6, with 11 bases that match TRBD1. V dropped 5 bases and J dropped 9; count of bases not matched to a gene: 6. The CDR3 runs to 15 residues. Germline lookup yields CDR1 SGHVS and CDR2 FQNEAQ. Complete variable domain (other parts from reference TRBV7-8 and TRBJ1-6): GAGVSQSPRYKVAKRGQDVALRCDPISGHVSLFWYQQALGQGPEFLTYFQNEAQLDKSGLPSDRFFAERPEGSVSTLKIQRTQQEDSAVYLCASSPPGTGGSPLHFGNGTRLTVT.

The rearrangement links TRBV10-3 to TRBJ1-2; TRBD1 aligns across 7 bases. The V gene's germline CDR1 is ENHRY and CDR2 SYGVKD. The CDR3 runs 16 residues. V lost 0 bases, J lost 5 bases, and 9 bases stayed unmatched. Here the CDR3 DNA reads TGTGCCATCAGTGAGTCGAGTTCCGGGACAGAATATGGCTACACCTTC. This sequence encodes CAISESSSGTEYGYTF.

V gene TRBV6-2 or TRBV6-3 combines with J gene TRBJ1-1, with D unresolved. CDR1 MNHEY and CDR2 SVGEGT come from the germline V gene. The CDR3 consists of 13 residues. V was clipped by 2 bases and J by 0 bases, with 4 bases between them. CDR3 DNA: TGTGCCAGCAGTTACGTCATGAACACTGAAGCTTTCTTT. The encoded protein is CASSYVMNTEAFF.

The V gene is TRBV10-3, the J gene TRBJ2-1; maybe TRBD1 (6 bases). From germline, CDR1 is ENHRY and CDR2 SYGVKD. Trimming stripped 7 bases from V and 5 bases from J, with 12 bases between. The CDR3 sequence is 13 residues long. The CDR3 DNA is TGTGCCATCAAGGGGGATCTGAACAATGAGCAGTTCTTC. Its protein product is CAIKGDLNNEQFF.

The CDR3 region has the DNA TGTGCCAGCAAACAGGGATACTCTGGAAACACCATATATTTT. It encodes CASKQGYSGNTIYF. J is TRBJ1-3 and V is TRBV6-5; weak D call: TRBD1 (6 bases). CDR3 size: 14 residues. The germline V gene has CDR1 MNHEY and CDR2 SVGAGI. Trimming pared 7 bases from V and 0 bases from J, leaving 10 bases between.

This chain connects TRBV7-9 to TRBJ2-7, with D possibly TRBD1 on 6 matching bases. This CDR3 spans 19 amino acids. From germline, CDR1 is SEHNR and CDR2 FQNEAQ (reference sequence). Trimming stripped 5 bases from V and 0 bases from J, with 26 bases between. CDR3 region: CASSRLGGKGVLTSYEQYF. The CDR3 coding sequence is TGTGCCAGCAGCCGTCTGGGCGGAAAGGGGGTACTAACCTCCTACGAGCAGTACTTC.

The V call is TRBV11-2, the J call TRBJ1-2, with D hard to call. Germline V gene lookup returns CDR1 SGHAT and CDR2 FQNNGV. The CDR3 has 17 residues. The germline V and J ends were trimmed by 1 base and 5 bases, with 20 bases remaining between them. CDR3 sequence: CASSLVSGSIAQYGYTF. Here the CDR3 DNA reads TGTGCCAGCAGCTTAGTTTCGGGTTCGATAGCCCAGTATGGCTACACCTTC.